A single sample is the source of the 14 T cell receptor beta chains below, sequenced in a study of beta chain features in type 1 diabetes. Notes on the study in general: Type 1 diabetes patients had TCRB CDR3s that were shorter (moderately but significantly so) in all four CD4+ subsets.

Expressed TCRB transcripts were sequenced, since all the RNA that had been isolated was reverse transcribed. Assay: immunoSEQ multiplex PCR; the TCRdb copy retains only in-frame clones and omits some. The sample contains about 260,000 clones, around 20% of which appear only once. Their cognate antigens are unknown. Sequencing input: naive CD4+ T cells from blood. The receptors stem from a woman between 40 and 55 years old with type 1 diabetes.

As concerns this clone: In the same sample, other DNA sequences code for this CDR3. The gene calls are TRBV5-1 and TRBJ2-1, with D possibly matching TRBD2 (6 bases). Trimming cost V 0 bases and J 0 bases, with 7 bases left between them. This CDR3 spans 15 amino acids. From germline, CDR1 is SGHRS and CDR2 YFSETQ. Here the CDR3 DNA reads TGCGCCAGCAGCTTGGGGGGGGACTCCTACAATGAGCAGTTCTTC. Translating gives CASSLGGDSYNEQFF.

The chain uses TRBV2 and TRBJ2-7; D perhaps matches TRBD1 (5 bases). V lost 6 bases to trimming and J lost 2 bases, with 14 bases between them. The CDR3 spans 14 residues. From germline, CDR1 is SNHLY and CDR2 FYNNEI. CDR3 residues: CASRRQSSPYEQYF. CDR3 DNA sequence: TGTGCCAGCAGACGACAGAGCTCCCCCTACGAGCAGTACTTC. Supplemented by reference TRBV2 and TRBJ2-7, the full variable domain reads EPEVTQTPSHQVTQMGQEVILRCVPISNHLYFYWYRQILGQKVEFLVSFYNNEISEKSEIFDDQFSVERPDGSNFTLKIRSTKLEDSAMYFCASRRQSSPYEQYFGPGTRLTVT.

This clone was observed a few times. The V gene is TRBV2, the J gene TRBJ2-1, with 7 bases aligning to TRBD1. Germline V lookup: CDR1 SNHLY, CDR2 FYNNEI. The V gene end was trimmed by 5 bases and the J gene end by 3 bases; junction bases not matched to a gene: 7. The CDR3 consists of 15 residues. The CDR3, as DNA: TGTGCCAGCAGTTCCTACAGGGGACGCTACAATGAGCAGTTCTTC. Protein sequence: CASSSYRGRYNEQFF.

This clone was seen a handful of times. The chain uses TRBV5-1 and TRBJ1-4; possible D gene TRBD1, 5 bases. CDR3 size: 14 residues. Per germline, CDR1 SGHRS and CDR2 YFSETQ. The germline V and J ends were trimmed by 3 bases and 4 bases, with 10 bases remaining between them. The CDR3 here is CASSSEDSNEKLFF. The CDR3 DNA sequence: TGCGCCAGCAGCTCCGAAGACAGTAATGAAAAACTGTTTTTT.

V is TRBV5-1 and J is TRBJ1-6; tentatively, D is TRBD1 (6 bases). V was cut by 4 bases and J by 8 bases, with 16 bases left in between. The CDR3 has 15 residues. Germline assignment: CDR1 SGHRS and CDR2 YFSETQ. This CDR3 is CASSTQGRADSPLHF. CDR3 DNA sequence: TGCGCCAGCAGCACACAGGGACGGGCCGATTCACCCCTCCACTTT.

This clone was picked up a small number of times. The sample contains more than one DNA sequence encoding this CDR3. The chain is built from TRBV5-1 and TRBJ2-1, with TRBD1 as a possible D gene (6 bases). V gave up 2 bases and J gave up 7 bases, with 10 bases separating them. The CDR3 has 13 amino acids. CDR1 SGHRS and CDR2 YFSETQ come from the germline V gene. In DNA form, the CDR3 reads TGCGCCAGCAGCTTAAGAGGGGGAAATGAGCAGTTCTTC. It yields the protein CASSLRGGNEQFF.

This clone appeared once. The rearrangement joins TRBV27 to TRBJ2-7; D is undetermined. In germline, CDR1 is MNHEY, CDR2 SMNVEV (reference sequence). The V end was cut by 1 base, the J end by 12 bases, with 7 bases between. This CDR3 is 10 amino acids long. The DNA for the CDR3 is TGTGCCAGCAGTTTATGGGCCCCGTACTTC. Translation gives CASSLWAPYF.

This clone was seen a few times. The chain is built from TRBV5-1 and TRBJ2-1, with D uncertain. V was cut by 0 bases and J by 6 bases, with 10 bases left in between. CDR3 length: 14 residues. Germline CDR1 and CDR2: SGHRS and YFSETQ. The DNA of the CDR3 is TGCGCCAGCAGCTTGGGAGCGCCTCGCAATGAGCAGTTCTTC. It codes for CASSLGAPRNEQFF.

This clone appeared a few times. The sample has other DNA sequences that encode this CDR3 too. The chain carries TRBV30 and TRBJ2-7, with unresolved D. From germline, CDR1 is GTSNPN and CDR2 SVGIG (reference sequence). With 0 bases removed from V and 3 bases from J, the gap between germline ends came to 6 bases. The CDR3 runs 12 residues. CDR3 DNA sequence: TGTGCCTGGAGTGTTACGAGCTACGAGCAGTACTTC. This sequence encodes CAWSVTSYEQYF.

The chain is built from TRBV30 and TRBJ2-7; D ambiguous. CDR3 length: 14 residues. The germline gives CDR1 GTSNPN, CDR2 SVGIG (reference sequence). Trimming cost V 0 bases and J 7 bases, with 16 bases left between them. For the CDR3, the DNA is TGTGCCTGGAGTGTAGATCCCCTTTCGGGTGAGCAGTACTTC. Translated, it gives CAWSVDPLSGEQYF.

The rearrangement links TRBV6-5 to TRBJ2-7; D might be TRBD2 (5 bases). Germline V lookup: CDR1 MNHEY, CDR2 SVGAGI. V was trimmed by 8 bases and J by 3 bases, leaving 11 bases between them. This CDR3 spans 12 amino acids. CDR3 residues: CASGDYHYEQYF. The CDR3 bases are TGTGCCAGCGGCGACTATCACTACGAGCAGTACTTC.

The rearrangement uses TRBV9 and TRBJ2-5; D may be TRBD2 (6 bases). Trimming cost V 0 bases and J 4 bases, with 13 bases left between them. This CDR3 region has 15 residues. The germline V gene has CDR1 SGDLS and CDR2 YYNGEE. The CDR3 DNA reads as TGTGCCAGCAGCGTAGTTGGACTGGGGGGAGAGACCCAGTACTTC. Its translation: CASSVVGLGGETQYF.

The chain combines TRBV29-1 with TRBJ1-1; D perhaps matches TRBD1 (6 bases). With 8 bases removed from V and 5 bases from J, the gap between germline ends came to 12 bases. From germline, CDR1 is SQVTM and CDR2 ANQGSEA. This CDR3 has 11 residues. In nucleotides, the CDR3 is TGCAGCTCAAGCAGGGGAACTGAAGCTTTCTTT. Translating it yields CSSSRGTEAFF.

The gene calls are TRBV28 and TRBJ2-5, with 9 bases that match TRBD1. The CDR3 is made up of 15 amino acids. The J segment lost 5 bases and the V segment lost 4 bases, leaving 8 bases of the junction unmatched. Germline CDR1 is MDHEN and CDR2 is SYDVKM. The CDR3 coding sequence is TGTGCCAGCAGTTCCCCCGGGACAGGGTTGGAGACCCAGTACTTC. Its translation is CASSSPGTGLETQYF.